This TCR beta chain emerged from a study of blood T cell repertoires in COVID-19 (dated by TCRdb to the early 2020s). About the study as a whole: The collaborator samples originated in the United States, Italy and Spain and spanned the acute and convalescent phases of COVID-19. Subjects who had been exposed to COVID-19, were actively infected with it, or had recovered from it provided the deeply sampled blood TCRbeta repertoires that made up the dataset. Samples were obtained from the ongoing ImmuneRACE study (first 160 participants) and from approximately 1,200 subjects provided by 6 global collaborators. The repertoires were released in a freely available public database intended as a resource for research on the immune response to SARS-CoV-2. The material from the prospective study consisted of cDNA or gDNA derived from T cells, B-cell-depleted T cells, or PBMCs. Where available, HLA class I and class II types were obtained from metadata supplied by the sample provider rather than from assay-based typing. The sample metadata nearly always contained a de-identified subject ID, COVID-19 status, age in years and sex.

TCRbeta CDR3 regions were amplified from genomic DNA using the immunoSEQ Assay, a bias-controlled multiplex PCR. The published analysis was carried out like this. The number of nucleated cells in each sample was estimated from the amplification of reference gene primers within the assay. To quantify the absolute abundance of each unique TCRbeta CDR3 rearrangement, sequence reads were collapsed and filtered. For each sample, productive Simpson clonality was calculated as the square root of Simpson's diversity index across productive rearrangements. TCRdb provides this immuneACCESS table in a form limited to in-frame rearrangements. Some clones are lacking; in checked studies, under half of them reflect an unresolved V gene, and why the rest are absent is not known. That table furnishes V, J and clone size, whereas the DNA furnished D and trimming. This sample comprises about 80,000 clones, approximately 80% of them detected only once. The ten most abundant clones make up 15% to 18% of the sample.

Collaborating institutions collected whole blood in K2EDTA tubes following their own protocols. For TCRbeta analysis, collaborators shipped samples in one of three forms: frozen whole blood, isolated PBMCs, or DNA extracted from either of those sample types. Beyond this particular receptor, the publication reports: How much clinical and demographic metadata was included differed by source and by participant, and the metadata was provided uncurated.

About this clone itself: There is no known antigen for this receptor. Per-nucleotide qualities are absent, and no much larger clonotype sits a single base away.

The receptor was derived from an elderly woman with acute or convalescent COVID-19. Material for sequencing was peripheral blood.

The nucleotide sequence reads TGTGCCAGCAGTAGGAGCGGGGGGCTCGCTACGCAGTATTTT. It translates as CASSRSGGLATQYF. The sequence joins TRBV6-2 or TRBV6-3 to TRBJ2-3; TRBD2 matches 9 bases in the middle. The germline V gene provides CDR1 MNHEY and CDR2 SVGEGT. There are 14 amino acids in the CDR3, from cysteine to phenylalanine inclusive. The entry retains the CDR3 DNA only, 42 bases that are in frame from base 1. Trimming leaves V shorter by 5 bases and J shorter by 8 bases, with the junction holding 8 bases beyond the gene matches.